These 9 T cell receptor beta chains were sequenced from one sample in a study of OX40 agonist ivuxolimab in advanced cancers. Data came from immunoSEQ multiplex PCR; TCRdb stores just in-frame clones and leaves some out. Counted here are 40,000 to 45,000 clones, around 90% occurring once; the ten biggest clones make up around 28%. This material consisted of CD4+ or CD8+ T cells sorted from blood, taken in a trial of the OX40 agonist ivuxolimab. The receptors were gathered from an adult with an advanced solid tumor such as melanoma, head and neck, liver or kidney cancer.

The rearrangement links TRBV2 to TRBJ2-7; 10 positions agree with TRBD1. The V gene's germline CDR1 is SNHLY and CDR2 FYNNEI. CDR3 length: 15 residues. V dropped 8 bases and J dropped 5; count of bases not matched to a gene: 12. CDR3 nucleotides: TGTGCCAGCGGTGCACTGTCGACAGGGGGCGACGAGCAGTACTTC. It is translated as CASGALSTGGDEQYF.

This chain connects TRBV7-9 to TRBJ2-5; 7 nucleotides line up with TRBD1. With 6 bases clipped from V and 2 bases from J, the junction kept 9 bases outside the gene matches. Germline V gene lookup returns CDR1 SEHNR and CDR2 FQNEAQ (reference sequence). This CDR3 has 15 residues. The CDR3 here is CASRPGTAMQETQYF. CDR3 sequence (DNA): TGTGCCAGCAGGCCCGGGACAGCCATGCAAGAGACCCAGTACTTC.

CDR3 nucleotides: TGCGCCAGCAGCCAAGATCCTCTCAGGAGTTCATATAGCAATCAGCCCCAGCATTTT. This translates into CASSQDPLRSSYSNQPQHF. The rearrangement links TRBV4-1 to TRBJ1-5, with no clear D. The CDR3 totals 19 residues. CDR1 MGHRA and CDR2 YSYEKL come from the germline V gene. Trimming cost V 0 bases and J 0 bases, with 18 bases left between them.

This clone was counted only a few times. The rearrangement uses TRBV5-6 and TRBJ2-2; D gene unclear. Looked up from germline, CDR1 is SGHDT and CDR2 is YYEEEE. The CDR3 runs to 15 residues. Deletions cut 4 bases from V and 0 bases from J, with 10 bases between. CDR3 coding DNA: TGTGCCAGCAGCCCGGATTTCACGAACACCGGGGAGCTGTTTTTT. Translating it yields CASSPDFTNTGELFF.

The J gene is TRBJ1-5, the V gene TRBV4-1, with D hard to call. Germline-derived CDR1 and CDR2 are MGHRA and YSYEKL. V lost 2 bases to trimming and J lost 0 bases, with 8 bases between them. The CDR3 has 15 residues. The CDR3 DNA reads TGCGCCAGCAGCCAAATCCCTGCTAGCAATCAGCCCCAGCATTTT. Protein product: CASSQIPASNQPQHF.

The gene calls are TRBV7-2 and TRBJ2-4; D is unclear. The length of the CDR3 is 13 residues. The germline CDR1 and CDR2 sequences are SGHTA and FQGNSA. The V end lost 5 bases, the J end lost 9 bases, and 14 bases lay between the germline ends. CDR3 sequence: CASSLRQVPIQYF. The DNA for the CDR3 is TGTGCCAGCAGCCTGCGACAAGTCCCCATTCAGTACTTC.

This rearrangement joins TRBV13 to TRBJ1-1; possible D gene TRBD1, 6 bases. This CDR3 region has 18 residues. The ends were cut back, 1 base at V and 1 base at J, with 19 bases in the middle. In germline, CDR1 is PRHDT, CDR2 FYEKMQ (reference sequence). The CDR3 sequence is CASSLAFEGHIKNTEAFF. CDR3 DNA: TGTGCCAGCAGCTTAGCCTTCGAGGGACACATCAAGAACACTGAAGCTTTCTTT.

The chain couples TRBV5-1 to TRBJ2-3; 12 bases are shared with TRBD2. J gave up 5 bases and V 4 bases, and 8 bases lay outside the gene matches. Germline CDR1 is SGHRS and CDR2 is YFSETQ. CDR3 length equals 16 residues. CDR3 sequence reads: CASSISSGRAEDTQYF. DNA for the CDR3: TGCGCCAGCAGCATTTCTAGCGGGAGGGCCGAAGATACGCAGTATTTT.

This clone showed up just once. The V gene is TRBV25-1, the J gene TRBJ1-3; D unresolved. In germline, CDR1 is MGHDK, CDR2 SYGVNS. This CDR3 has 14 residues. Trimming removed 8 bases at V and 1 base at J, with 12 bases between. CDR3 sequence: CASGHLGSGNTIYF. In DNA form, the CDR3 reads TGTGCCAGCGGTCACCTCGGTTCTGGAAACACCATATATTTT.